This T cell receptor beta chain derives from a study of beta chain features in type 1 diabetes. Study results and caveats: PCR could preferentially amplify shorter templates, alike in patients and controls. There was a moderate but significant shortening of TCRB CDR3s in all four CD4+ subsets of Type 1 diabetes patients. The naive, central memory and Treg TCRB repertoires showed an apparent similarity that was greater among patients than among healthy donors. When cDNA is sequenced, cells with high TCR expression could be over-represented.

Populations isolated by sorting all had purity greater than 95%. This CDR3 contains 16 residues. The junction had 10 bases not matched to a gene; V was cut back by 8 bases and J by 2 bases. CDR1 and CDR2 (germline): SGHVS, FQNEAQ. This clone was observed a few times. Its cognate antigen is unknown. Every isolated RNA sample was fully reverse transcribed, so sequencing captured expressed TCRB transcripts. The repertoire was sequenced with immunoSEQ multiplex PCR; TCRdb's copy has only in-frame clones and lacks some. Of more than 550,000 clones listed, over 12% were seen once; the top ten hold just under 0.04%.

Specimen: naive CD4+ T cells from blood. The chain employs TRBV7-8 and TRBJ2-3; 10 bases are shared with TRBD2. This TCR derives from a man between 18 and 29 years old with type 1 diabetes. The CDR3: CASRRGLAGATDTQYF. The DNA for the CDR3 is TGTGCCAGCCGCCGGGGGCTAGCGGGGGCCACAGATACGCAGTATTTT.